One sample yielded the 20 T cell receptor beta chains listed below, sequenced in a study of T cell repertoires in cytomegalovirus infection. TCRdb called the reads again in MiXCR, with one record for every CDR3 protein. The sample shows around 450,000 distinct CDR3 sequences, about 33% of them seen only once. The sequencing input was PBMCs. All receptors derive from a human donor in good health (CMV status not recorded). Some clones in this sample may be carry-over from other donors' samples.

This clonotype was counted many times. This sequence joins TRBV6-1 and TRBJ2-3, with D uncertain. With 2 bases removed from V and 4 bases from J, the gap between germline ends came to 7 bases. The CDR3 sequence is 13 residues long. Per the germline V gene, CDR1 is MNHNS and CDR2 is SASEGT. This CDR3 is CASSESISDTQYF. In DNA form, the CDR3 reads TGTGCCAGCAGTGAATCAATTTCAGATACGCAGTATTTT.

This clonotype was picked up many times. This sequence joins TRBV7-8 and TRBJ1-5; no clear D gene. V lost 2 bases and J 9 bases, leaving 14 bases between the germline ends. Germline-derived CDR1 and CDR2 are SGHVS and FQNEAQ. This CDR3 is 14 amino acids long. In DNA form, the CDR3 reads TGTGCCAGCAGCTTAATAACGGGCAAAGGGCCCCAGCATTTT. This gives the protein CASSLITGKGPQHF.

In regard to this clonotype: A far bigger clonotype differs at one base, so this is likely a read error. The chain links TRBV4-1 to TRBJ2-2; 10 bases agree with TRBD2. The CDR3 loop spans 17 amino acids. Germline loops: CDR1 MGHRA, CDR2 YSYEKL. CDR3 residues: CSSSREGSGGADGELFF. CDR3 bases: TGCTCCAGCAGCCGGGAAGGGAGCGGGGGGGCCGACGGGGAGCTGTTTTTT.

The sample holds a few counts of this clonotype. The rearrangement links TRBV12-3 or TRBV12-4 to TRBJ2-7; 11 bases line up with TRBD2. The V segment lost 7 bases and the J segment 2 bases; nucleotides outside the gene matches: 7. The CDR3 length is 15 residues. The CDR3 reads CASTGTSGTPYEQYF. CDR3 DNA sequence: TGTGCCAGCACCGGGACTAGCGGTACTCCCTACGAGCAGTACTTC.

In its sample, this clonotype was seen a few times. The chain has TRBV6-1 and TRBJ2-1, with a possible D match to TRBD1 (6 bases). Germline V gene sequence: CDR1 MNHNS, CDR2 SASEGT. CDR3 length: 13 amino acids. Trimming left V 6 bases short and J 8 bases short, with 14 bases between. The CDR3 spells CASRRGTLYEQFF. CDR3 in DNA: TGTGCCAGCAGAAGGGGGACACTCTATGAGCAGTTCTTC.

This clonotype has just a few counts. The rearrangement joins TRBV5-1 to TRBJ2-2, with 8 bases fitting TRBD1. CDR1 and CDR2 (germline): SGHRS, YFSETQ. The trim removed 4 bases at V and 6 bases at J, leaving 8 bases unmatched. This CDR3 has 15 amino acids. The CDR3 DNA is TGCGCCAGCAGCATACGCGGACAGGGCGCCGGGGAGCTGTTTTTT. It yields the protein CASSIRGQGAGELFF.

The chain joins TRBV5-5 to TRBJ1-4, with D possibly matching TRBD1 (5 bases). This CDR3 is 14 amino acids long. Germline assignment: CDR1 SGHKS and CDR2 YYEKEE (reference sequence). The V end lost 5 bases, the J end lost 8 bases, and 16 bases lay between the germline ends. Written as DNA, the CDR3 is TGTGCCAGCAGACAGGTGCCCGAGATCGAAAAACTGTTTTTT. Encoded protein: CASRQVPEIEKLFF.

This clonotype was observed a few times. The chain has TRBV23-1 and TRBJ2-5, with TRBD2 matching over 14 bases. TRBV23-1 is an ORF; its function is uncertain. The CDR3 consists of 18 residues. With V trimmed by 5 bases and J by 3 bases, 11 bases remained unmatched. CDR3 in amino acids: CASSYLWGLAGEKETQYF. The CDR3 region has the DNA TGCGCCAGCAGTTATCTGTGGGGACTAGCGGGGGAAAAAGAGACCCAGTACTTC.

This chain connects TRBV6-5 to TRBJ1-6; D might be TRBD1 (5 bases). The germline V gene has CDR1 MNHEY and CDR2 SVGAGI. CDR3 length equals 14 residues. With 7 bases removed from V and 7 bases from J, the gap between germline ends came to 14 bases. The CDR3 coding sequence is TGTGCCAGCAAAATGGAGGGGTACAATTCACCCCTCCACTTT. Its protein product is CASKMEGYNSPLHF.

The genes are TRBV7-6 and TRBJ2-7, with D possibly matching TRBD1 (5 bases). The CDR3 is 14 amino acids. Trimming removed 5 bases from V and 0 bases from J, with 11 bases in between. The V gene's germline CDR1 is SGHVS and CDR2 FNYEAQ. In DNA form, the CDR3 reads TGTGCCAGCAGCGAAAGCAGGGCCTCCTACGAGCAGTACTTC. Protein sequence: CASSESRASYEQYF.

V usage is TRBV2 and J usage is TRBJ2-1; TRBD2 might be the D (6 bases). Germline V gene data show CDR1 as SNHLY and CDR2 as FYNNEI. V was pared by 4 bases and J by 6 bases, with 16 bases between. The CDR3 is 15 residues long. This chain's CDR3 is CASSGWEDSGNEQFF. CDR3 nucleotides: TGTGCCAGCAGTGGGTGGGAGGATTCAGGCAATGAGCAGTTCTTC.

Points on this clonotype: The final CDR3 position lacks the conserved phenylalanine or tryptophan, pointing to a likely read error. The rearrangement links TRBV7-9 to TRBJ2-3; D is perhaps TRBD2 (7 bases). Looked up from germline, CDR1 is SEHNR and CDR2 is FQNEAQ (reference sequence). V was trimmed by 7 bases and J by 0 bases, leaving 17 bases between them. This CDR3 is 16 amino acids long. The CDR3 coding sequence is TGTGCCAGCACCATTGGGGCGGGGGCTAGCACAGATACGCAGTATTTG. Translated, it gives CASTIGAGASTDTQYL.

This sequence joins TRBV6-2 or TRBV6-3 and TRBJ2-1; D possibly corresponds to TRBD1 (5 bases). This CDR3 region has 14 residues. Germline CDR1 is MNHEY and CDR2 is SVGEGT. Trimming removed 5 bases at V and 8 bases at J, with 16 bases between. This chain's CDR3 is CASSNRRVGDEQFF. CDR3 bases: TGTGCCAGCAGTAACCGCAGGGTTGGCGATGAGCAGTTCTTC.

Many counts were recorded for this clonotype. V is TRBV5-4 and J is TRBJ2-7; TRBD1 aligns across 9 bases. Germline-derived CDR1 and CDR2 are SGHNT and YYREEE (reference sequence). The CDR3 runs 15 residues. V lost 4 bases, J lost 6 bases, and 11 bases stayed unmatched. CDR3 sequence (DNA): TGTGCCAGCAGCCCCGGCGGGACAGGGTCTCTCGAGCAGTACTTC. It is translated as CASSPGGTGSLEQYF.

Of note for this clonotype: Germline and junction disagree at one end, which may indicate a read error. V usage is TRBV7-2 and J usage is TRBJ2-1; possibly TRBD2 for D (5 bases). The germline V gene encodes CDR1 SGHTA and CDR2 FQGNSA. CDR3 length: 14 amino acids. The CDR3 region has the DNA TGTGCCAGCAGCTCGCTGAGGGTTGTGAATGATCAGTGCTTC. This codes for CASSSLRVVNDQCF.

This clonotype came up a few times. The chain recombines TRBV6-2 or TRBV6-3 with TRBJ1-3; D possibly corresponds to TRBD1 (5 bases). CDR3 length: 16 residues. Germline V gives CDR1 MNHEY, CDR2 SVGEGT. V lost 0 bases and J lost 2, with 11 bases in between. The CDR3 loop is CASSYSGTLAGNTIYF. DNA of the CDR3: TGTGCCAGCAGTTACTCTGGGACGCTGGCTGGAAACACCATATATTTT.

Many counts were recorded for this clonotype. This rearrangement joins TRBV12-3 or TRBV12-4 to TRBJ2-5, with 7 nucleotides matching TRBD1. The CDR3 extends over 18 amino acids. J gave up 0 bases and V 5 bases, and 15 bases lay outside the gene matches. In DNA, the CDR3 is TGTGCCAGCAGTCCCAATACCGGGACAGAAATACACCAAGAGACCCAGTACTTC. Translating it yields CASSPNTGTEIHQETQYF.

J is TRBJ2-3 and V is TRBV15, with 9 bases that match TRBD2. The CDR3 length is 17 residues. Losses at the gene ends were 0 bases for V and 1 base for J; bases not matched to a gene: 5. Germline V gene sequence: CDR1 LNHNV, CDR2 YYDKDF (reference sequence). The CDR3 reads CATSRDPSGGRTDTQYF. CDR3 nucleotide sequence: TGTGCCACCAGCAGAGATCCCAGCGGGGGGCGCACAGATACGCAGTATTTT. Full variable domain (outside the CDR3, taken from reference TRBV15 and TRBJ2-3): DAMVIQNPRYQVTQFGKPVTLSCSQTLNHNVMYWYQQKSSQAPKLLFHYYDKDFNNEADTPDNFQSRRPNTSFCFLDIRSPGLGDTAMYLCATSRDPSGGRTDTQYFGPGTRLTVL.

This clonotype was observed a handful of times. The V call is TRBV25-1, the J call TRBJ1-6; D may be TRBD1 (5 bases). CDR1 and CDR2 (germline): MGHDK, SYGVNS. This CDR3 spans 12 amino acids. V gave up 5 bases and J gave up 10 bases, with 9 bases separating them. CDR3: CASSQGSSPLHF. The CDR3 nucleotides are TGTGCCAGCAGTCAGGGAAGCTCACCCCTCCACTTT. The full variable domain, rest sourced from reference TRBV25-1 and TRBJ1-6, is EADIYQTPRYLVIGTGKKITLECSQTMGHDKMYWYQQDPGMELHLIHYSYGVNSTEKGDLSSESTVSRIRTEHFPLTLESARPSHTSQYLCASSQGSSPLHFGNGTRLTVT.

The sample holds many counts of this clonotype. The chain links TRBV12-3 or TRBV12-4 to TRBJ2-2, with D possibly matching TRBD2 (6 bases). CDR3 length: 14 amino acids. V lost 5 bases to trimming and J lost 0 bases, with 7 bases between them. The CDR3, as DNA: TGTGCCAGCAGTCGGGGGACGAACACCGGGGAGCTGTTTTTT. Its protein product is CASSRGTNTGELFF.